Reported below is one TCR beta chain. These data originate in a study of TIL therapy for anti-PD-1-resistant metastatic lung cancer. Study in general: Half of patients were current or former smokers.

Sample time point: pre-treatment sample, taken before nivolumab and TIL therapy. Most excised metastases sampled were pleural nodules or supraclavicular lymph nodes. Patients were adults with stage 4 NSCLC. The immunoSEQ assay was v3. This table comes from immunoSEQ multiplex PCR, and its TCRdb copy is limited to in-frame clones, with some not included. The table includes some 7,000 clones, around 57% detected once. V lost 5 bases to trimming and J lost 3 bases; unmatched junction nucleotides: 5. CDR3 size: 16 residues. Per germline, CDR1 SGHAT and CDR2 FQDESV (reference sequence). Here the sequenced sample was tumor tissue, taken at baseline. This chain joins TRBV11-1 and TRBJ2-3; TRBD2 matches 13 bases. The sequence was obtained from a person aged 25 to 79 with non-small cell lung cancer. CDR3 nucleotides: TGTGCCAGCAGCCTAAGGACTAGCGGGGGTACAGATACGCAGTATTTT. This sequence encodes CASSLRTSGGTDTQYF.